The entry that follows covers one T cell receptor (beta chain) sequence. The data stem from a study of cytomegalovirus exposure and HLA in healthy donors. The primer mix had 60 Vbeta and 13 Jbeta primers. Measured with immunoSEQ multiplex PCR; TCRdb has only the in-frame clones, and not every one. The profile shows about 130,000 clones, 65% to 70% of them singletons. Trimming removed 4 bases at V and 1 base at J, with 12 bases between. The CDR3 extends over 15 amino acids. Germline-derived CDR1 and CDR2 are MDHEN and SYDVKM. The sequence derives from a human donor in good health. The chain employs TRBV28 and TRBJ2-3; D is uncertain. The sequenced sample consisted of PBMCs. CDR3 region: CASSSVGGGTDTQYF. The CDR3, as DNA: TGTGCCAGCAGTTCGGTAGGCGGAGGCACAGATACGCAGTATTTT.